This T cell receptor (beta chain) was captured by sequencing in a study of blood T cell repertoires in COVID-19. Study context: The samples span acute and convalescent COVID-19 from the United States, Italy and Spain.

Clones were read by immunoSEQ multiplex PCR, and TCRdb kept only the in-frame ones, dropping some. The sample includes just over 150,000 clones, over 70% of them seen just once. Sequencing was carried out using peripheral blood. The sequence came from a man aged 55 to 70 with acute or convalescent COVID-19.

CDR3 sequence: CASSQSNQPQHF. The DNA of the CDR3 is TGTGCCAGTAGCCAAAGCAATCAGCCCCAGCATTTT. The chain uses TRBV19 and TRBJ1-5; D is uncertain. CDR3 size: 12 residues. The germline CDR1 and CDR2 sequences are LNHDA and SQIVND (reference sequence). V lost 6 bases, J lost 1 base, and 4 bases lay in between.